This T cell receptor beta chain was obtained from a study of PD-1 blockade in classical Hodgkin lymphoma. Sequenced by immunoSEQ multiplex PCR; TCRdb stores in-frame clones only, minus some. The data show 20,000 to 25,000 clones, about 80% seen once. Germline CDR1 reads SGHRS; CDR2 reads YFSETQ. The CDR3 is made up of 15 amino acids. V lost 4 bases, J lost 4 bases, and 18 bases lay in between. Documented time point: cycle 4 day 1 (C4D1), after five to seven weeks of nivolumab. Each of the patients experienced relapse following autologous stem cell transplantation, and their brentuximab vedotin exposure differed.

V is TRBV5-1 and J is TRBJ2-7; weak D call: TRBD2 (6 bases). The clonotype originates from a human donor with classical Hodgkin lymphoma. The material sequenced was peripheral blood mononuclear cells (PBMCs), taken before the fourth cycle of nivolumab. The CDR3 DNA is TGCGCCAGCAGCCTTGGGGACTCCAAAACTTACGAGCAGTACTTC. It specifies CASSLGDSKTYEQYF. Together with reference TRBV5-1 and TRBJ2-7, the CDR3 gives the full variable domain: KAGVTQTPRYLIKTRGQQVTLSCSPISGHRSVSWYQQTPGQGLQFLFEYFSETQRNKGNFPGRFSGRQFSNSRSEMNVSTLELGDSALYLCASSLGDSKTYEQYFGPGTRLTVT.